The 15 T cell receptor beta chains presented below share a single source sample, sequenced in a study of blood T cell repertoires in COVID-19 (dated by TCRdb to the early 2020s). Receptor amplification or capture employed the immunoSEQ multiplex PCR assay. Drawn from immuneACCESS, this table holds only the in-frame rearrangements with V and J called that TCRdb kept. Clones are partly lost; checked studies trace under half to an unresolved V gene and leave the rest unexplained. This sample comprises 450,000 to 500,000 clones, roughly 85% of them detected only once. The top ten clonotypes cover approximately 3% of the sample. Sequenced sample: peripheral blood. The origin of the receptors is a human donor in a cohort sampled during active COVID-19.

This clone showed up just once. V usage is TRBV19 and J usage is TRBJ1-1; D remains ambiguous. The CDR3 runs 15 residues. V lost 5 bases to trimming and J lost 3 bases, with 16 bases between them. The V gene's germline CDR1 is LNHDA and CDR2 SQIVND (reference sequence). This CDR3 reads CASSQRPGTYTEAFF. The CDR3 coding sequence is TGTGCCAGTAGTCAGCGGCCAGGAACGTACACTGAAGCTTTCTTT.

On this clone: The same CDR3 is also encoded by other DNA sequences in this sample. This chain uses TRBV7-8 with TRBJ1-1, with D maybe TRBD1 (6 bases). The CDR3 spans 14 residues. Germline V gene lookup returns CDR1 SGHVS and CDR2 FQNEAQ. Trimming pared 3 bases from V and 1 base from J, leaving 9 bases between. CDR3 protein: CASSLDRGNTEAFF. The CDR3 region has the DNA TGTGCCAGCAGCTTGGACAGAGGGAACACTGAAGCTTTCTTT.

The chain employs TRBV7-3 and TRBJ2-2; D is possibly TRBD1 (6 bases). Germline CDR1 and CDR2: SGHTA and FQGTGA. The V end lost 5 bases, the J end lost 6 bases, and 19 bases lay between the germline ends. The CDR3 loop spans 16 amino acids. CDR3 in DNA: TGTGCCAGCAGCCGGGATGGACAGCTGAATTCCGGGGAGCTGTTTTTT. Its translation is CASSRDGQLNSGELFF.

This clone was detected only once. The rearrangement joins TRBV19 to TRBJ2-7; no firm D call. The CDR3 has 15 amino acids. The germline CDR1 and CDR2 sequences are LNHDA and SQIVND (reference sequence). V gave up 2 bases and J gave up 3 bases, with 14 bases separating them. The CDR3: CASSITLFDLYEQYF. The CDR3 region has the DNA TGTGCCAGTAGTATAACACTATTCGACCTCTACGAGCAGTACTTC. Combining the CDR3 with reference TRBV19 and TRBJ2-7 gives the whole variable domain DGGITQSPKYLFRKEGQNVTLSCEQNLNHDAMYWYRQDPGQGLRLIYYSQIVNDFQKGDIAEGYSVSREKKESFPLTVTSAQKNPTAFYLCASSITLFDLYEQYFGPGTRLTVT.

This chain links TRBV27 with TRBJ1-6; D is unresolved. The CDR3 loop spans 16 amino acids. Germline values: CDR1 MNHEY, CDR2 SMNVEV (reference sequence). V dropped 0 bases and J dropped 10 bases, with 16 bases sitting between them. CDR3 DNA: TGTGCCAGCAGTTTATCGATCGGAGGGCGACGCTCACCCCTCCACTTT. As protein: CASSLSIGGRRSPLHF.

This sequence joins TRBV3-1 (or the pseudogene TRBV3-2) and TRBJ2-1; possible D gene TRBD1, 5 bases. Germline assignment: CDR1 LGHDT and CDR2 YNNKEL (reference sequence). V lost 1 base to trimming and J lost 10 bases, with 8 bases between them. This CDR3 is 12 amino acids long. The CDR3 loop reads CASSQASGEQFF. The CDR3 nucleotides are TGTGCCAGCAGCCAAGCTTCAGGGGAGCAGTTCTTC.

The rearrangement uses TRBV13 and TRBJ2-3; D perhaps matches TRBD1 (5 bases). The CDR3 is 16 residues long. Between the trimmed V and J ends, which lost 0 bases and 0 bases, there was a span of 10 bases. Germline V gene data show CDR1 as PRHDT and CDR2 as FYEKMQ (reference sequence). The CDR3 nucleotides are TGTGCCAGCAGCTTAGGCCCCAGACAGAGCACAGATACGCAGTATTTT. This codes for CASSLGPRQSTDTQYF.

The V and J genes are TRBV27 and TRBJ2-1; 9 bases align to TRBD2. The CDR3 totals 15 residues. Germline loops: CDR1 MNHEY, CDR2 SMNVEV (reference sequence). V dropped 8 bases and J dropped 8; count of bases not matched to a gene: 13. The CDR3 here is CASRKAGGPSYEQFF. The DNA for the CDR3 is TGTGCCAGCCGGAAGGCGGGAGGGCCCTCTTATGAGCAGTTCTTC.

This clone has only one observation. CDR3 DNA sequence: TGCGCCAGCAGCCCGGTAGCGGGAGGGCCGCAAAATGAGCAGTTCTTC. Translating gives CASSPVAGGPQNEQFF. This chain joins TRBV5-1 and TRBJ2-1; 11 bases are a match to TRBD2. V shed 4 bases, J shed 7 bases, and the junction held 10 bases outside the gene matches. The germline V gene has CDR1 SGHRS and CDR2 YFSETQ. The CDR3 is made up of 16 amino acids.

This chain joins TRBV5-1 and TRBJ1-2; TRBD1 aligns across 8 bases. Germline CDR1 reads SGHRS; CDR2 reads YFSETQ. V lost 3 bases, J lost 8 bases, and 15 bases stayed unmatched. The CDR3 is 16 residues long. The CDR3 protein is CASSSGTGDARSGYTF. In DNA form, the CDR3 reads TGCGCCAGCAGCTCCGGGACAGGAGACGCTAGGTCCGGCTACACCTTC.

CDR3 in amino acids: CASSRLDSPLHF. The CDR3 DNA follows: TGTGCCAGCAGCCGATTAGATTCACCCCTCCACTTT. This chain uses TRBV28 with TRBJ1-6; D unclear. The V and J ends lost 6 bases and 8 bases respectively, with 8 bases between them. This CDR3 contains 12 residues. Germline V gives CDR1 MDHEN, CDR2 SYDVKM.

The chain recombines TRBV28 with TRBJ1-5; TRBD1 aligns across 11 bases. The CDR3 runs to 17 residues. Losses at the gene ends were 6 bases for V and 3 bases for J; bases not matched to a gene: 10. Germline-derived CDR1 and CDR2 are MDHEN and SYDVKM. The CDR3 reads CASSSGQGGLNNQPQHF. In nucleotides, the CDR3 is TGTGCCAGCAGCTCGGGACAGGGGGGTCTAAACAATCAGCCCCAGCATTTT. Full variable domain (rest looked up from reference TRBV28 and TRBJ1-5): DVKVTQSSRYLVKRTGEKVFLECVQDMDHENMFWYRQDPGLGLRLIYFSYDVKMKEKGDIPEGYSVSREKKERFSLILESASTNQTSMYLCASSSGQGGLNNQPQHFGDGTRLSIL.

Regarding this clone: This same CDR3 is encoded by further DNA sequences in the sample. The rearrangement joins TRBV3-1 (or the pseudogene TRBV3-2) to TRBJ2-7, with 7 bases that match TRBD2. Germline V CDR1 and CDR2: LGHDT, YNNKEL (reference sequence). The trim removed 4 bases at V and 3 bases at J, leaving 3 bases unmatched. CDR3 size: 13 residues. The CDR3 bases are TGTGCCAGCAGCCGGGCGGGAGACTACGAGCAGTACTTC. As protein: CASSRAGDYEQYF.

The CDR3 reads CASSPRGGSQPQHF. CDR3 bases: TGTGCCAGCAGCCCGCGGGGGGGGTCGCAGCCCCAGCATTTT. The chain joins TRBV6-5 to TRBJ1-5; perhaps TRBD1 as D (5 bases). From germline, CDR1 is MNHEY and CDR2 SVGAGI. V was cut by 6 bases and J by 7 bases, with 16 bases left in between. The CDR3 is made up of 14 amino acids.

The chain joins TRBV6-6 to TRBJ2-3; D may be TRBD2 (7 bases). Germline V gene data show CDR1 as MNHNY and CDR2 as SVGAGI (reference sequence). This CDR3 has 16 residues. V lost 2 bases to trimming and J lost 4 bases, with 16 bases between them. The DNA for the CDR3 is TGTGCCAGCAGTTACACCCTCGGCGGGGGCCCAGATACGCAGTATTTT. Amino acids: CASSYTLGGGPDTQYF.